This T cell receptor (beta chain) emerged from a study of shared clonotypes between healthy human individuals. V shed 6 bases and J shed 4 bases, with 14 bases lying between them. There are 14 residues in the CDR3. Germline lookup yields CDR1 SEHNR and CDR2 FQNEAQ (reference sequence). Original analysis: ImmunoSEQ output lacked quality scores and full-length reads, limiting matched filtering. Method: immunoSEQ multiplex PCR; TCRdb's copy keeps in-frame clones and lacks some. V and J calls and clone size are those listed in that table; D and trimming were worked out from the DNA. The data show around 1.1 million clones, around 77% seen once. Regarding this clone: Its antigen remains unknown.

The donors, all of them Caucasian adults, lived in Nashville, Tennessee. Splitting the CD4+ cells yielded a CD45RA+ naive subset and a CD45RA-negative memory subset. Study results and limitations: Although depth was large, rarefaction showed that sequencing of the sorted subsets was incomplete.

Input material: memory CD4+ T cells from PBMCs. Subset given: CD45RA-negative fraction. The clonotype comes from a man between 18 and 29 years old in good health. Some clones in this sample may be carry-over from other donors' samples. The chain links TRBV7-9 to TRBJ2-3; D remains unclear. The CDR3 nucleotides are TGTGCCAGCAGTACAGACTTTCGCCCAGATACGCAGTATTTT. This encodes CASSTDFRPDTQYF.